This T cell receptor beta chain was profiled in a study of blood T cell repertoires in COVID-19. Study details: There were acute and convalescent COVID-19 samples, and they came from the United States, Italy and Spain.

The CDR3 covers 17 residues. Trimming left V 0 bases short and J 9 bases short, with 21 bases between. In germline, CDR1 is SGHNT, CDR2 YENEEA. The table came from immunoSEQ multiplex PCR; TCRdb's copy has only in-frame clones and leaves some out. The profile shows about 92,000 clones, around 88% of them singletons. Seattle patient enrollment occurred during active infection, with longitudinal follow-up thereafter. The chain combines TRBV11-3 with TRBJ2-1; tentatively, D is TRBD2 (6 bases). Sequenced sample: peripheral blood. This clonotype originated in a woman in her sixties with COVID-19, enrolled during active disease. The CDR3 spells CASSLEATRPSGGEQFF. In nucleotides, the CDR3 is TGTGCCAGCAGCTTAGAGGCGACTAGACCATCTGGGGGTGAGCAGTTCTTC. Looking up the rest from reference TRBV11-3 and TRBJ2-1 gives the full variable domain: EAGVVQSPRYKIIEKKQPVAFWCNPISGHNTLYWYLQNLGQGPELLIRYENEEAVDDSQLPKDRFSAERLKGVDSTLKIQPAELGDSAVYLCASSLEATRPSGGEQFFGPGTRLTVL.